The 24 T cell receptor beta chains below all came from one sample that was sequenced in a study of cytomegalovirus exposure and HLA in healthy donors. Some clones are missing from TCRdb's copy, which holds only in-frame ones; the method was immunoSEQ multiplex PCR. Here the sample spans 70,000 or so clones, less than 95% being singletons. The specimen was PBMCs. These receptors originate from a woman aged 18-30 years in good health and CMV-seropositive.

This chain connects TRBV6-6 to TRBJ1-2; TRBD1 aligns across 7 bases. Germline lookup yields CDR1 MNHNY and CDR2 SVGAGI (reference sequence). The CDR3 sequence is 13 residues long. V lost 4 bases and J lost 4; bases outside the gene matches: 3. In DNA, the CDR3 is TGTGCCAGCAGTTCCGGGACAGTCTATGGCTACACCTTC. Protein: CASSSGTVYGYTF.

The DNA of the CDR3 is TGTGCCAGCAGTTATAGCGGGAGTGGGACAGATACGCAGTATTTT. Translating it yields CASSYSGSGTDTQYF. The gene calls are TRBV2 and TRBJ2-3, with 9 bases that match TRBD2. The germline CDR1 and CDR2 sequences are SNHLY and FYNNEI. This CDR3 comprises 15 residues. Trimming at V came to 5 bases and at J to 3 bases, leaving 6 bases not matched to a gene.

This sequence joins TRBV9 and TRBJ1-2; tentatively, D is TRBD1 (5 bases). The CDR3 sequence is 17 residues long. Trimming cost V 4 bases and J 3 bases, with 22 bases left between them. The germline gives CDR1 SGDLS, CDR2 YYNGEE. The CDR3 loop reads CASSPRMQGAPYYGYTF. For the CDR3, the DNA is TGTGCCAGCAGCCCGCGAATGCAGGGCGCCCCCTACTATGGCTACACCTTC.

The V gene is TRBV6-1, the J gene TRBJ2-7; 7 positions match TRBD1. Germline CDR1 and CDR2: MNHNS and SASEGT. This CDR3 has 14 amino acids. J was trimmed by 2 bases and V by 1 base; bases with no gene match: 2. CDR3 residues: CASSEGTGPYEQYF. The DNA of the CDR3 is TGTGCCAGCAGTGAAGGGACAGGACCCTACGAGCAGTACTTC.

This clone was seen a handful of times. The genes are TRBV15 and TRBJ2-2; 13 bases map to TRBD2. The V gene's germline CDR1 is LNHNV and CDR2 YYDKDF (reference sequence). This CDR3 is built from 16 residues. V shed 5 bases and J 5 bases; nucleotides not matched to a gene: 5. The DNA for the CDR3 is TGTGCCACCAGCGGAGGGGGACTAGCGGGAACCGGGGAGCTGTTTTTT. Protein: CATSGGGLAGTGELFF.

The rearrangement uses TRBV9 and TRBJ2-2; TRBD1 might be the D (6 bases). This CDR3 region has 13 residues. From germline, CDR1 is SGDLS and CDR2 YYNGEE. The V end lost 6 bases, the J end lost 1 base, and 7 bases lay between the germline ends. CDR3: CASKTGNTGELFF. The CDR3 nucleotides read TGTGCCAGCAAGACAGGGAACACCGGGGAGCTGTTTTTT.

This clone was picked up a small number of times. The V call is TRBV7-3, the J call TRBJ2-2; 7 nucleotides match TRBD1. CDR1 is SGHTA, CDR2 FQGTGA, per germline. This CDR3 region has 15 residues. The trim removed 1 base at V and 6 bases at J, leaving 5 bases unmatched. For the CDR3, the DNA is TGTGCCAGCAGCTTAAACAGGGGTGGCGCCGGGGAGCTGTTTTTT. Amino acid sequence: CASSLNRGGAGELFF.

This clone was detected once. The chain carries TRBV30 and TRBJ2-1; 8 bases are shared with TRBD2. With V trimmed by 3 bases and J by 4 bases, 2 bases remained unmatched. Germline values: CDR1 GTSNPN, CDR2 SVGIG (reference sequence). This CDR3 region has 13 residues. The CDR3 is CAWSPGGYNEQFF. CDR3 in DNA: TGTGCCTGGAGCCCGGGGGGGTACAATGAGCAGTTCTTC.

The J gene is TRBJ2-1, the V gene TRBV6-1; 9 bases fit TRBD2. The CDR3 is 18 amino acids. V was pared by 4 bases and J by 6 bases, with 16 bases of the junction left unmatched. Germline values: CDR1 MNHNS, CDR2 SASEGT. The CDR3 spells CASSGGTLGTSIFNEQFF. CDR3 sequence (DNA): TGTGCCAGCAGTGGGGGCACCCTCGGGACTAGCATATTCAATGAGCAGTTCTTC.

The V gene is TRBV2, the J gene TRBJ1-6; possibly TRBD1 for D (6 bases). V was cut by 6 bases and J by 7 bases, with 16 bases left in between. CDR3 length: 15 amino acids. The germline CDR1 and CDR2 sequences are SNHLY and FYNNEI. DNA for the CDR3: TGTGCCAGCAGCTCCATAGGGGGGGTGAATTCACCCCTCCACTTT. It translates to CASSSIGGVNSPLHF.

The V and J genes are TRBV10-2 and TRBJ1-1; 7 bases map to TRBD1. V trimming: 4 bases; J trimming: 6 bases; junction bases outside the gene matches: 5. This CDR3 is built from 13 residues. The germline V gene has CDR1 WSHSY and CDR2 SAAADI. The CDR3 spells CASSGQGMAEAFF. DNA of the CDR3: TGCGCCAGCAGTGGACAGGGCATGGCTGAAGCTTTCTTT.

The CDR3 sequence is CASSLTSGSSYEQYF. The CDR3 DNA sequence: TGTGCCAGCAGCCTGACTAGCGGGAGCTCCTACGAGCAGTACTTC. This sequence joins TRBV7-2 and TRBJ2-7; 12 nucleotides align to TRBD2. CDR1 SGHTA and CDR2 FQGNSA come from the germline V gene. The CDR3 totals 15 residues. The V and J ends lost 5 bases and 0 bases, in that order; junction bases with no gene match: 2.

The V and J genes are TRBV4-1 and TRBJ1-2; 7 positions agree with TRBD1. Germline CDR1 and CDR2: MGHRA and YSYEKL. V dropped 5 bases and J dropped 4; count of bases not matched to a gene: 10. The CDR3 loop spans 15 amino acids. The CDR3 here is CASSSIGDSSYGYTF. The CDR3 DNA follows: TGCGCCAGCAGCTCGATCGGGGACAGCTCCTATGGCTACACCTTC.

The V and J genes are TRBV20-1 and TRBJ2-7; no reliable D call. The germline V gene encodes CDR1 DFQATT and CDR2 SNEGSKA (reference sequence). The CDR3 runs to 11 residues. V was shortened by 3 bases and J by 2 bases, with 5 bases between the two germline ends. CDR3 in DNA: TGCAGTGCTAGCACAACCTACGAGCAGTACTTC. It translates to CSASTTYEQYF.

The rearrangement links TRBV27 to TRBJ1-1; D is perhaps TRBD1 (5 bases). Germline V lookup: CDR1 MNHEY, CDR2 SMNVEV (reference sequence). V gave up 0 bases and J gave up 4 bases, with 9 bases separating them. The CDR3 totals 14 residues. CDR3: CASSLSRGGTEAFF. CDR3 nucleotide sequence: TGTGCCAGCAGTTTATCTCGGGGGGGCACTGAAGCTTTCTTT.

This clone was counted only a few times. This chain connects TRBV10-3 to TRBJ2-4; 13 bases fit TRBD2. Germline CDR1 reads ENHRY; CDR2 reads SYGVKD. The CDR3 is 17 amino acids. The ends lost 2 bases at V and 7 bases at J; junction bases unmatched: 8. For the CDR3, the DNA is TGTGCCATCAGTGAGCGGGGGGGACTAGCGGGGAATAACATTCAGTACTTC. It is translated as CAISERGGLAGNNIQYF.

This chain connects TRBV4-1 to TRBJ2-1; D is unclear. Germline V CDR1 and CDR2: MGHRA, YSYEKL. The V and J ends lost 0 bases and 4 bases respectively, with 16 bases between them. The CDR3 contains 17 residues. The CDR3 loop is CASSQDSYSLFYNEQFF. The CDR3 DNA follows: TGCGCCAGCAGCCAAGATAGCTATTCCCTTTTTTACAATGAGCAGTTCTTC.

The rearrangement joins TRBV1 to TRBJ1-2. TRBV1 is a recognized pseudogene. The CDR3 has 9 residues. The CDR3 spells CTSSSSRSF. The CDR3 DNA sequence: TGCACCAGCAGCTCTTCTAGGTCCTTC.

The chain links TRBV7-2 to TRBJ1-6; 7 nucleotides match TRBD1. Per the germline V gene, CDR1 is SGHTA and CDR2 is FQGNSA. V trimming: 3 bases; J trimming: 9 bases; junction bases outside the gene matches: 8. This CDR3 region has 15 residues. In DNA, the CDR3 is TGTGCCAGCAGCTTGAGGGGGCGAATCGGTTCACCCCTCCACTTT. Protein: CASSLRGRIGSPLHF.

This chain uses TRBV4-2 with TRBJ2-5; tentative D call: TRBD2 (5 bases). CDR1 is LGHNA, CDR2 YNFKEQ, per germline. V lost 1 base, J lost 1 base, and 10 bases lay in between. The CDR3 contains 15 residues. The CDR3 is CASSQAGVSQETQYF. The CDR3, as DNA: TGTGCCAGCAGCCAAGCCGGGGTAAGCCAAGAGACCCAGTACTTC.

The rearrangement uses TRBV6-1 and TRBJ1-1, with D perhaps matching TRBD1 (6 bases). Between the trimmed V and J ends, which lost 4 bases and 2 bases, there was a span of 17 bases. This CDR3 spans 16 amino acids. Germline assignment: CDR1 MNHNS and CDR2 SASEGT. The DNA of the CDR3 is TGTGCCAGCAGTGGAGCAGGGGCCCTCCCTAACACTGAAGCTTTCTTT. Protein: CASSGAGALPNTEAFF.

The rearrangement joins TRBV5-6 to TRBJ2-7; TRBD2 agrees at 13 bases. The CDR3 spans 16 residues. Germline-derived CDR1 and CDR2 are SGHDT and YYEEEE. The trim removed 0 bases at V and 3 bases at J, leaving 3 bases unmatched. The chain's CDR3 is CASSLVLAGGVYEQYF. The CDR3 coding sequence is TGTGCCAGCAGCTTGGTACTAGCGGGAGGGGTCTACGAGCAGTACTTC.

The chain joins TRBV29-1 to TRBJ1-5; 10 bases agree with TRBD1. Germline CDR1 reads SQVTM; CDR2 reads ANQGSEA. CDR3 length equals 14 residues. J gave up 0 bases and V 7 bases, and 3 bases lay outside the gene matches. This chain's CDR3 is CSARTGGSNQPQHF. As DNA, the CDR3 is TGCAGCGCTCGGACAGGGGGTAGCAATCAGCCCCAGCATTTT.

This chain connects TRBV6-4 to TRBJ2-3; TRBD2 matches at 7 bases. The CDR3 loop spans 14 amino acids. Losses at the gene ends were 4 bases for V and 7 bases for J; bases not matched to a gene: 8. Per germline, CDR1 MRHNA and CDR2 SNTAGT. The CDR3 reads CASSGGEGGNTQYF. The CDR3 nucleotides are TGTGCCAGCAGTGGCGGGGAGGGAGGAAATACGCAGTATTTT.